This is a list of T cell receptor beta chains from one sample in a study of human T cells and chemical hapten exposure. TCRdb ran MiXCR on the RACE reads and lists one entry per CDR3 protein. The repertoire holds some 88,000 distinct CDR3 sequences, approximately 11% seen once, with under 2.5% in the top ten. The material was whole blood, obtained in connection with sensitization to the hapten diphenylcyclopropenone (DPC). These receptors were taken from a man between 35 and 55 years old with alopecia areata. Some clones in this sample may be carry-over from other donors' samples. Each CDR3 is given with its conserved first and last residue.

V	J	CDR3
TRBV7-6	TRBJ2-2	CASSLDRGLTGELFF
TRBV6-2/TRBV6-3	TRBJ2-1	CASSYFSGLYNEQFF
TRBV7-2	TRBJ2-3	CASSPASGSYDTQYF
TRBV7-6	TRBJ2-5	CASSPKFSGREETQYF
TRBV5-1	TRBJ1-1	CASSLAGAKAFF
TRBV30	TRBJ2-2	CAWGSPGELFF
TRBV12-3/TRBV12-4	TRBJ2-1	CASTLWGQGAGEQFF
TRBV29-1	TRBJ2-7	CSVGLGRSYEQYF
TRBV5-1	TRBJ2-1	CASASGRVGEQFF
TRBV9	TRBJ1-1	CASSPPGARNTEAFF
TRBV29-1	TRBJ2-5	CSVGIGNRETQYF
TRBV7-9	TRBJ2-7	CASSLSQNSYEQYF
TRBV24-1	TRBJ2-1	CATSDSEGRILAGGKNEQFF
TRBV6-6	TRBJ2-2	CASSFGTGLLGELFF
TRBV9	TRBJ2-1	CASSVVGSTGYNEQFF
TRBV11-2	TRBJ2-2	CASSPSGRFPGELFF
TRBV5-1	TRBJ2-7	CASSLGPERSYEQYF
TRBV7-9	TRBJ1-1	CASSLDGGTVEAFF
TRBV6-2/TRBV6-3	TRBJ2-1	CASSRGAWGNEQFF
TRBV3-1	TRBJ2-3	CASSRPTTDTQYF
TRBV7-3	TRBJ2-1	CASSSGTGVGEQFF
TRBV7-2	TRBJ1-2	CASSLAGKDGYTF
TRBV23-1	TRBJ1-1	CASSQRRLNTEAFF
TRBV12-3/TRBV12-4	TRBJ2-5	CANSSLEDQETQYF
TRBV7-9	TRBJ1-5	CASSQGQGHQPQHF